This T cell receptor (beta chain) comes out of a study of T cells in localized non-small cell lung cancer. This CDR3 is built from 12 residues. The germline gives CDR1 SGHNT, CDR2 YYREEE (reference sequence). The V gene lost 4 bases and the J gene lost 8 bases, with 11 bases spanning the gap. Clones were sequenced by immunoSEQ multiplex PCR, and TCRdb holds only the in-frame ones, with some missing. The sample shows roughly 72,000 clones, about 86% of them seen only once. The chain couples TRBV5-4 to TRBJ2-3; D not certain. Sequencing used peripheral blood, obtained before any cancer treatment. This clonotype originated in a male donor aged 60 or over with stage III squamous cell lung carcinoma. The CDR3 coding sequence is TGTGCCAGCAGCGCACCTGGCGGTACGCAGTATTTT. Encoded protein: CASSAPGGTQYF.